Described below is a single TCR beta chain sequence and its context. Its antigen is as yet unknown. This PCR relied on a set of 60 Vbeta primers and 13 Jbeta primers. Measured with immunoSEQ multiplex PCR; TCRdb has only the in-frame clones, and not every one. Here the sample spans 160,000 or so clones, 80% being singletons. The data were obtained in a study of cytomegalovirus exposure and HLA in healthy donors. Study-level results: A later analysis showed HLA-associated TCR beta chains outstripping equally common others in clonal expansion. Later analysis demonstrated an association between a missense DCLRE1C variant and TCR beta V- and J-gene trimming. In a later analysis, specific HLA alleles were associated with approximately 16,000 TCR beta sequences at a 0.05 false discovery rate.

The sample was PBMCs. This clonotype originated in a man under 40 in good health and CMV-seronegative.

CDR3 loop: CATRRTGGLDIQYF. The CDR3 DNA sequence: TGTGCCACCAGGAGGACAGGGGGCTTGGACATTCAGTACTTC. This chain joins TRBV15 and TRBJ2-4; TRBD1 agrees at 11 bases. Unmatched junction bases numbered 6, after V lost 6 bases and J lost 8 bases. CDR1 and CDR2 (germline): LNHNV, YYDKDF (reference sequence). The length of the CDR3 is 14 residues.